This T cell receptor beta chain was captured in a study of shared clonotypes between healthy human individuals. Across the study: Researchers assigned three CD4 naive, three CD4 memory, two CD8 naive and one CD8 memory plate to each donor.

Study outcomes and limitations: Only blood underwent sampling, and tissue repertoires likely differ. All-four-donor shared clonotypes had higher generation probabilities than non-shared clonotypes did.

This CDR3 has 15 amino acids. Germline CDR1 LNHDA, CDR2 SQIVND (reference sequence). V lost 5 bases and J lost 5; bases outside the gene matches: 4. Those who donated, Caucasian adults without exception, all lived in Nashville, Tennessee. Notes on this clone: Its antigen is not identified.

Generated by immunoSEQ multiplex PCR, the TCRdb table keeps only in-frame clones and is missing some. The sample holds about 1,500,000 clones, roughly 96% seen once. The material sequenced was naive CD4+ T cells sorted from blood. Subset specified: CD45RA+ positively selected. The chain uses TRBV19 and TRBJ2-1; TRBD2 agrees at 12 bases. This clonotype originated in a man between 25 and 39 years old in good health. This CDR3 is CASSGLAGGNNEQFF. Here the CDR3 DNA reads TGTGCCAGTAGTGGGCTAGCGGGAGGGAACAATGAGCAGTTCTTC.